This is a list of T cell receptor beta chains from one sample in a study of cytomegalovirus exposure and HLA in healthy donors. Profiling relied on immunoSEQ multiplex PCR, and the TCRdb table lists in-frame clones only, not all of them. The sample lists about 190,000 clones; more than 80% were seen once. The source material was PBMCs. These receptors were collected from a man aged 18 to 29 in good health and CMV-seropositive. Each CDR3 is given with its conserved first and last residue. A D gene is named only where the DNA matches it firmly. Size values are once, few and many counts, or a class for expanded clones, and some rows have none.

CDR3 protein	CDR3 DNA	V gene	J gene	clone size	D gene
CASSQGGMSGRLNNEQFF	TGCGCCAGCAGCCAAGGGGGTATGAGCGGGAGGCTAAACAATGAGCAGTTCTTC	TRBV4-3	TRBJ2-1	NA	TRBD2
CASSEGTGTTGELFF	TGTGCCAGCAGTGAGGGCACAGGGACCACCGGGGAGCTGTTTTTT	TRBV6-4	TRBJ2-2	NA	NA
CATGHGNQPQHF	TGTGCCACAGGCCACGGCAATCAGCCCCAGCATTTT	TRBV6-1	TRBJ1-5	few	NA
CASSFPRGANQPQHF	TGTGCCAGCAGTTTTCCTAGGGGTGCCAATCAGCCCCAGCATTTT	TRBV27	TRBJ1-5	NA	NA
CATSRDSGSGYTF	TGTGCCACCAGCAGAGATTCGGGGTCTGGCTACACCTTC	TRBV15	TRBJ1-2	NA	NA
CASSPPGGVGYGYTF	TGTGCCAGCAGTCCACCAGGAGGGGTTGGGTATGGCTACACCTTC	TRBV28	TRBJ1-2	NA	NA
CASSGLAGGYEQFF	TGTGCCAGCAGTGGGCTAGCGGGAGGTTATGAGCAGTTCTTC	TRBV6-1	TRBJ2-1	once	TRBD2
CASSLTGTGVTIYGYTF	TGTGCCAGCAGCTTGACAGGGACAGGCGTAACGATTTATGGCTACACCTTC	TRBV7-2	TRBJ1-2	NA	TRBD1
CASSYSGQASGNTIYF	TGTGCCAGCAGTTACTCAGGGCAAGCCTCTGGAAACACCATATATTTT	TRBV28	TRBJ1-3	NA	NA
CASSYDYRGRDEQFF	TGTGCCAGCAGTTACGACTACAGGGGGCGGGATGAGCAGTTCTTC	TRBV6-6	TRBJ2-1	NA	TRBD1
CASRAGTGELFF	TGCGCCAGCCGAGCGGGGACCGGGGAGCTGTTTTTT	TRBV5-1	TRBJ2-2	NA	TRBD2
CASSLGGDSQETQYF	TGTGCCAGCAGCTTAGGCGGGGACAGCCAAGAGACCCAGTACTTC	TRBV13	TRBJ2-5	NA	TRBD1
CASSQEVRSTYEQYF	TGCGCCAGCAGCCAAGAGGTCAGATCAACCTACGAGCAGTACTTC	TRBV4-1	TRBJ2-7	NA	NA
CASSAGGPREQYF	TGTGCCAGCAGCGCCGGGGGGCCAAGAGAGCAGTACTTC	TRBV9	TRBJ2-7	NA	NA
CASSLLTGRGYTF	TGTGCCAGCAGTTTACTAACAGGTAGGGGCTACACCTTC	TRBV27	TRBJ1-2	few	NA
CASSPATGGRKTEAFF	TGTGCCAGCTCACCAGCGACAGGGGGTAGGAAGACTGAAGCTTTCTTT	TRBV18	TRBJ1-1	NA	TRBD1
CASSTPGLAGGPVGELFF	TGTGCCAGTAGTACTCCGGGACTAGCGGGAGGGCCGGTCGGGGAGCTGTTTTTT	TRBV19	TRBJ2-2	NA	TRBD2
CASSFDDRGRLNYGYTF	TGTGCCAGCAGCTTTGATGACAGGGGGCGCCTGAACTATGGCTACACCTTC	TRBV7-2	TRBJ1-2	NA	TRBD1
CASSPGFQETQYF	TGTGCCAGCAGCCCGGGATTCCAAGAGACCCAGTACTTC	TRBV5-4	TRBJ2-5	few	NA
CASSLSPTGLGGYTF	TGTGCCAGCAGTTTGAGCCCCACAGGGTTGGGGGGCTACACCTTC	TRBV28	TRBJ1-2	NA	NA